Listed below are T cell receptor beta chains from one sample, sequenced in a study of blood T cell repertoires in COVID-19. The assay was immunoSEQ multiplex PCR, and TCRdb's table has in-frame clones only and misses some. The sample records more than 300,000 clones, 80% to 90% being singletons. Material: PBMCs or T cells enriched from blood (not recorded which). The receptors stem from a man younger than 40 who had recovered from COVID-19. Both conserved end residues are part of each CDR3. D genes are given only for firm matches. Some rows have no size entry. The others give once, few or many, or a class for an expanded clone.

cdr3_nt: TGCGCCAGCAGCCAGGGAGACAGGGACTATGGCTACACCTTC
cdr3_aa: CASSQGDRDYGYTF
d_call: TRBD1
clone_size: once
v_call: TRBV5-1
j_call: TRBJ1-2

cdr3_nt: TGTGCCAGCAGGGACACAGGGGCAAATTCACCCCTCCACTTT
cdr3_aa: CASRDTGANSPLHF
d_call: TRBD1
clone_size: -
v_call: TRBV7-9
j_call: TRBJ1-6

cdr3_nt: TGTGCCAGCAGCTTTACATGGACTAGCGGGGCCCATGAGCAGTTCTTC
cdr3_aa: CASSFTWTSGAHEQFF
d_call: TRBD2
clone_size: -
v_call: TRBV11-2
j_call: TRBJ2-1

cdr3_nt: TGTGCCAGCTCACCATTGGGCAGGGACACTGAAGCTTTCTTT
cdr3_aa: CASSPLGRDTEAFF
d_call: -
clone_size: -
v_call: TRBV18
j_call: TRBJ1-1

cdr3_nt: TGCGCCAGCAGCTTGGGACAGACGCTTTATGGCTACACCTTC
cdr3_aa: CASSLGQTLYGYTF
d_call: -
clone_size: -
v_call: TRBV5-1
j_call: TRBJ1-2

cdr3_nt: TGTGCCAGCAGCCACGGGACTAGCGGGAGGGGAAGCACAGATACGCAGTATTTT
cdr3_aa: CASSHGTSGRGSTDTQYF
d_call: TRBD2
clone_size: -
v_call: TRBV3-1/TRBV3-2
j_call: TRBJ2-3

cdr3_nt: TGTGCCACCAGTGACCGTGGACTAGCGGGACTCTCAGATACGCAGTATTTT
cdr3_aa: CATSDRGLAGLSDTQYF
d_call: TRBD2
clone_size: -
v_call: TRBV24-1
j_call: TRBJ2-3

cdr3_nt: TGTGCCAGCAGCCAAGGAGGCGCCTACGAGCAGTACTTC
cdr3_aa: CASSQGGAYEQYF
d_call: -
clone_size: -
v_call: TRBV3-1/TRBV3-2
j_call: TRBJ2-7

cdr3_nt: TGTGCCAGCAGCGTAGACGGGGTTTCACCCCTCCACTTT
cdr3_aa: CASSVDGVSPLHF
d_call: -
clone_size: once
v_call: TRBV9
j_call: TRBJ1-6

cdr3_nt: TGTGCCAGCAGCCAAGATTTCGGGGAAGGGCTCGAAAAACTGTTTTTT
cdr3_aa: CASSQDFGEGLEKLFF
d_call: -
clone_size: -
v_call: TRBV3-1/TRBV3-2
j_call: TRBJ1-4

cdr3_nt: TGTGCCATCAGCCACGAGTATGGCTACACCTTC
cdr3_aa: CAISHEYGYTF
d_call: -
clone_size: -
v_call: TRBV10-3
j_call: TRBJ1-2

cdr3_nt: TGTGCCAGCAGCAAAGTCCTACACAGGGAACACTCCTACGAGCAGTACTTC
cdr3_aa: CASSKVLHREHSYEQYF
d_call: -
clone_size: -
v_call: TRBV21-1
j_call: TRBJ2-7

cdr3_nt: TGTGCCAGCAGCCATTCAGGGAAGGGTTACAATCAGCCCCAGCATTTT
cdr3_aa: CASSHSGKGYNQPQHF
d_call: -
clone_size: -
v_call: TRBV3-1/TRBV3-2
j_call: TRBJ1-5

cdr3_nt: TGCGCCACCACACTTGGGAATAGCGGGAGCAGTGAGGTCCAGTACTTC
cdr3_aa: CATTLGNSGSSEVQYF
d_call: TRBD2
clone_size: -
v_call: TRBV5-1
j_call: TRBJ2-5

cdr3_nt: TGTGCCAGCAGGGGGACAGTGCGGGGCTACACCTTC
cdr3_aa: CASRGTVRGYTF
d_call: TRBD1
clone_size: once
v_call: TRBV25-1
j_call: TRBJ1-2

cdr3_nt: TGTGCCTGGAGTGGGCTAGCGGGGGGCCATTCCCCTCACGAGACCCAGTACTTC
cdr3_aa: CAWSGLAGGHSPHETQYF
d_call: TRBD2
clone_size: -
v_call: TRBV30
j_call: TRBJ2-5

cdr3_nt: TGCAGCGTTGAATGGGGGGGGGCGGATTCACCCCTCCACTTT
cdr3_aa: CSVEWGGADSPLHF
d_call: -
clone_size: -
v_call: TRBV29-1
j_call: TRBJ1-6

cdr3_nt: TGTGCCTGGAGTCCACTCTCCCGACTAGTAGGCGAGCAGTACTTC
cdr3_aa: CAWSPLSRLVGEQYF
d_call: -
clone_size: -
v_call: TRBV30
j_call: TRBJ2-7

cdr3_nt: TGTGCCAGCAGCTCCCTCCCTGGACATTTTGATGGTTCACCCCTCCACTTT
cdr3_aa: CASSSLPGHFDGSPLHF
d_call: -
clone_size: -
v_call: TRBV7-2
j_call: TRBJ1-6

cdr3_nt: TGTGCCAGTAGTATCGACAGGGCCATTTGGGATCAGCCCCAGCATTTT
cdr3_aa: CASSIDRAIWDQPQHF
d_call: TRBD1
clone_size: -
v_call: TRBV19
j_call: TRBJ1-5

cdr3_nt: TGTGCCAGCAGTTTAAATCAGGGTCAGACGGTTCTGTTTTTT
cdr3_aa: CASSLNQGQTVLFF
d_call: -
clone_size: -
v_call: TRBV27
j_call: TRBJ1-4

cdr3_nt: TGTGCCACCAGTGCCGAGACTGTGGAGCTGTTTTTT
cdr3_aa: CATSAETVELFF
d_call: -
clone_size: -
v_call: TRBV24-1
j_call: TRBJ2-2

cdr3_nt: TGTGCCAGTAGTCGGACAGGGTATGGCTACACCTTC
cdr3_aa: CASSRTGYGYTF
d_call: TRBD1
clone_size: -
v_call: TRBV19
j_call: TRBJ1-2

cdr3_nt: TGTGCCAGCTCAACAGGGGGCGCGGTTGGCTACACCTTC
cdr3_aa: CASSTGGAVGYTF
d_call: TRBD1
clone_size: -
v_call: TRBV6-5
j_call: TRBJ1-2

cdr3_nt: TGTGCCAGCAGCTTGGACAGGGTCAATCAGCCCCAGCATTTT
cdr3_aa: CASSLDRVNQPQHF
d_call: TRBD1
clone_size: -
v_call: TRBV11-3
j_call: TRBJ1-5